In its sample, the clone carrying this T cell receptor (beta chain) was seen a few times. Its antigen is not known. These data are taken from a study of cytomegalovirus exposure and HLA in healthy donors. Study observations and caveats: Other equally common chains were less clonally expanded than HLA-associated TCR beta chains, a later analysis showed.

The PCR had 60 Vbeta and 13 Jbeta primers. The method was immunoSEQ multiplex PCR; TCRdb's version includes in-frame clones alone and lacks a portion of them. The table includes roughly 200,000 clones, 65% to 85% detected once. Germline V lookup: CDR1 SEHNR, CDR2 FQNEAQ (reference sequence). V dropped 5 bases and J dropped 1; count of bases not matched to a gene: 4. This CDR3 has 15 amino acids. The sample consisted of PBMCs. V usage is TRBV7-9 and J usage is TRBJ2-7; 11 nucleotides agree with TRBD1. This clonotype originated in a boy between 2 and 15 years old in good health and CMV-seronegative. The DNA of the CDR3 is TGTGCCAGCAGCCCCGGGACAGGGGGTTCCTACGAGCAGTACTTC. Amino acid sequence: CASSPGTGGSYEQYF.